The T cell receptor (beta chain) under discussion was sequenced for a study of shared clonotypes between healthy human individuals. Generated by immunoSEQ multiplex PCR, the TCRdb table keeps only in-frame clones and is missing some. The data contain more than 1 million clones, approximately 80% of them seen just once; the ten biggest clones take up more than 0.45%. Free of recent acute infections or vaccinations, the donors were healthy HIV-negative adults. The sequenced material came from memory CD4+ T cells from PBMCs. Subset indicated: CD45RA-negative fraction. The sequence came from a man aged 18 to 35 in good health. Some clones in this sample may be carry-over from other donors' samples.

The CDR3 nucleotides read TGTGCCACCGAAGGGGGGGGCTACGAGCAGTACTTC. Its translation is CATEGGGYEQYF. The genes are TRBV28 and TRBJ2-7; D might be TRBD2 (7 bases). V lost 10 bases, J lost 3 bases, and 13 bases lay in between. Germline values: CDR1 MDHEN, CDR2 SYDVKM. The CDR3 spans 12 residues.